This section outlines one T cell receptor beta chain sequence together with its context. Its antigen is undetermined. Because this beta chain is a stray read in a library intended to capture alpha chains, its abundance should not be given much weight. The sample belongs to a study of spatial heterogeneity in lung cancer. Overall study context: TCR and UMI combinations that were unique each appeared, on average, more than ten times in raw reads. The study's findings and limits: Ubiquitous expanded tumor TCRs were observed in blood more at resection than follow-up.

The CDR3 contains 13 residues. Trimming pared 1 base from V and 8 bases from J, leaving 9 bases between. Germline V gene sequence: CDR1 LNHDA, CDR2 SQIVND (reference sequence). On each TCR cDNA molecule, a unique molecular identifier was present. Each CDR3 protein is one row after TCRdb ran MiXCR on the 5' RACE reads. The sample has thousands of distinct CDR3 sequences, more than 6% seen once; the top ten hold over 75%. Specified time point: sample taken at primary tumor resection. Tumor, nontumor lung or frozen PBMC supplied whole RNA that was sequenced unsorted. The cohort: some 70 early-stage, untreated non-small cell lung cancer patients.

Sequences were derived from PBMCs, sampled at surgery. The sequence came from a male donor with early-stage non-small cell lung cancer. The rearrangement uses TRBV19 and TRBJ2-1; D unresolved. The CDR3, as DNA: TGTGCCAGTAGTATAGCCGTGGAGCATGAGCAGTTCTTC. It is translated as CASSIAVEHEQFF.